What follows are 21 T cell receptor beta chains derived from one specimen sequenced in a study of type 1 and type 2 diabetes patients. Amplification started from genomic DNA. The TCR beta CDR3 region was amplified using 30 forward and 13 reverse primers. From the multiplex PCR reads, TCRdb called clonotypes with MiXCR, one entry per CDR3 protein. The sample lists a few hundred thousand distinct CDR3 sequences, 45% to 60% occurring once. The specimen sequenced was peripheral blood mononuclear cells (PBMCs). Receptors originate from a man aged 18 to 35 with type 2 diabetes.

The CDR3 is CASSHRVWSETQYF. In DNA, the CDR3 is TGTGCCAGTAGCCACAGGGTTTGGAGTGAGACCCAGTACTTC. The rearrangement uses TRBV19 and TRBJ2-5; D possibly corresponds to TRBD1 (6 bases). V was cut by 6 bases and J by 5 bases, with 16 bases left in between. The CDR3 runs 14 residues. CDR1 is LNHDA and CDR2 is SQIVND in the germline V gene (reference sequence).

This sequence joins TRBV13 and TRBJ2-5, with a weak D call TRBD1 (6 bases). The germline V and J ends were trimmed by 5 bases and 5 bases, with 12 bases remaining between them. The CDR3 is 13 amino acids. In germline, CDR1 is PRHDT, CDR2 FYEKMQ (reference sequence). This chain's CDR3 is CASSVQGRETQYF. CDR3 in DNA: TGTGCCAGCAGCGTACAGGGCAGGGAGACCCAGTACTTC. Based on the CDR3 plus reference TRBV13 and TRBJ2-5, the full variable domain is AAGVIQSPRHLIKEKRETATLKCYPIPRHDTVYWYQQGPGQDPQFLISFYEKMQSDKGSIPDRFSAQQFSDYHSELNMSSLELGDSALYFCASSVQGRETQYFGPGTRLLVL.

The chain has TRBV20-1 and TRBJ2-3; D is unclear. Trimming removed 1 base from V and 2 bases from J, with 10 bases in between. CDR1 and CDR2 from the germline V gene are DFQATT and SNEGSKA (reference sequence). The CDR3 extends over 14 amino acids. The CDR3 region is CSARVPTPTDTQYF. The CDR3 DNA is TGCAGTGCTAGAGTGCCTACACCCACAGATACGCAGTATTTT.

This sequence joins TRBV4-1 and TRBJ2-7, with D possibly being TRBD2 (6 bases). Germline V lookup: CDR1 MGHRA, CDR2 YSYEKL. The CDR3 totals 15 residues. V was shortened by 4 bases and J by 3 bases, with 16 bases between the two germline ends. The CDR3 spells CASSPLLATHYEQYF. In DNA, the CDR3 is TGCGCCAGCAGCCCGCTCCTAGCGACTCACTACGAGCAGTACTTC.

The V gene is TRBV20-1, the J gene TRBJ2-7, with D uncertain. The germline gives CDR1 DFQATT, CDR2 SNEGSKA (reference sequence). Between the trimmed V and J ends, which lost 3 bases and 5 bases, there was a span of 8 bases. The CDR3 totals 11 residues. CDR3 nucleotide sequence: TGCAGTGCTAGGGGTGTGGACGAGCAGTACTTC. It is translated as CSARGVDEQYF.

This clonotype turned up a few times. Here the CDR3 reads CASSEASSGGSGTQYF. The CDR3 region has the DNA TGTGCCAGCAGTGAAGCGAGTAGCGGGGGCTCGGGGACCCAGTACTTC. V and J are TRBV2 and TRBJ2-5, with 9 bases that match TRBD2. The CDR3 is made up of 16 amino acids. The J segment lost 7 bases and the V segment lost 0 bases, leaving 9 bases of the junction unmatched. Germline CDR1 reads SNHLY; CDR2 reads FYNNEI.

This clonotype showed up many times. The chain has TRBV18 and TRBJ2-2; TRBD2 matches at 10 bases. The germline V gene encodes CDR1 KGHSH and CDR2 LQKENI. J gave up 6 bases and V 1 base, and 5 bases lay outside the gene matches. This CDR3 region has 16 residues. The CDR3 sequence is CASSPLPSGGAGELFF. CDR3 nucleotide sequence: TGTGCCAGCTCACCACTCCCCAGCGGGGGGGCCGGGGAGCTGTTTTTT.

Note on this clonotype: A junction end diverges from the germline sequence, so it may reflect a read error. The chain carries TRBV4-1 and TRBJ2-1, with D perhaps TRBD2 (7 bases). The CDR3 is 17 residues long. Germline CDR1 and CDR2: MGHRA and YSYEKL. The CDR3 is CASSPAHRDGRDNEQFF. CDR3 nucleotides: TGTGCCAGCAGCCCGGCCCACAGGGATGGGAGGGACAATGAGCAGTTCTTC.

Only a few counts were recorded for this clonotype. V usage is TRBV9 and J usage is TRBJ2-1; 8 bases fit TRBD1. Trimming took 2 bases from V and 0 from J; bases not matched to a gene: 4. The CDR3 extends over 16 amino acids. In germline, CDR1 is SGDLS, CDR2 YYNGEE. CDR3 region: CASSVRQGSSYNEQFF. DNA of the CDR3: TGTGCCAGCAGCGTCAGACAGGGGAGCTCCTACAATGAGCAGTTCTTC.

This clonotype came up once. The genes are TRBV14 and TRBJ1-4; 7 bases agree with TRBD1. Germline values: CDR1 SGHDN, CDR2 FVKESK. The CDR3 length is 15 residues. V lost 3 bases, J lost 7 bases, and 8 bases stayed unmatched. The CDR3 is CASSHTTGLSEKLFF. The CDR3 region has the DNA TGTGCCAGCAGCCATACGACAGGGCTGAGTGAAAAACTGTTTTTT.

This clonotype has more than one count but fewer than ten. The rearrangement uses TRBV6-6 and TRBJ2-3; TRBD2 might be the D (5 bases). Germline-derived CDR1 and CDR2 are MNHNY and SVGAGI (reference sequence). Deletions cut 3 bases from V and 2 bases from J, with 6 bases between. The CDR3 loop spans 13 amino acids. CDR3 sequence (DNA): TGTGCCAGCAGTTATGACTACACAGATACGCAGTATTTT. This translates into CASSYDYTDTQYF.

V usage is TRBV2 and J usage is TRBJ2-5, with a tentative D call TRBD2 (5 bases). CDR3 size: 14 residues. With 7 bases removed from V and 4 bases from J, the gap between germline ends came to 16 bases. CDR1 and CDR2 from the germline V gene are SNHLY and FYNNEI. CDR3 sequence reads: CASTRGSRLETQYF. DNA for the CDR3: TGTGCCAGCACCCGAGGGTCTAGGCTAGAGACCCAGTACTTC.

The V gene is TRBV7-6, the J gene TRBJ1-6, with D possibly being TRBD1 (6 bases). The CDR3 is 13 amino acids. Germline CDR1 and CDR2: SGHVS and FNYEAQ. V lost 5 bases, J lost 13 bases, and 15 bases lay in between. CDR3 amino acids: CASSPNRQAPLHF. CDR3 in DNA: TGTGCCAGCAGCCCCAACCGACAGGCGCCCCTCCACTTT.

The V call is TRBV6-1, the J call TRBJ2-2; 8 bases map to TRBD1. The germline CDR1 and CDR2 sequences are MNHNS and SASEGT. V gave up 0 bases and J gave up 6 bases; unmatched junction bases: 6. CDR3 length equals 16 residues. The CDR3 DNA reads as TGTGCCAGCAGTGAAGCGCACGGACAGGGCGCCGGGGAGCTGTTTTTT. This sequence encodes CASSEAHGQGAGELFF.

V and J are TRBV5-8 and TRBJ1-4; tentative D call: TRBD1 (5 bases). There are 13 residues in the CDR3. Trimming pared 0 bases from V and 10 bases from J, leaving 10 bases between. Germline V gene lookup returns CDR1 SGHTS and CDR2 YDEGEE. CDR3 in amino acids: CASSLEGQGKLFF. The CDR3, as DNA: TGTGCCAGCAGCTTGGAAGGTCAGGGAAAACTGTTTTTT.

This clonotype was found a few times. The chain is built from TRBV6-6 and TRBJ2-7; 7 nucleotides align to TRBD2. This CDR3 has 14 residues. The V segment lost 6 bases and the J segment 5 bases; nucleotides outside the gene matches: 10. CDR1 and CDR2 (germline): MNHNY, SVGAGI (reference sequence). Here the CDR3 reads CASSLTSRSHEQYF. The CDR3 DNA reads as TGTGCCAGCAGCCTGACTAGCAGGTCCCACGAGCAGTACTTC.

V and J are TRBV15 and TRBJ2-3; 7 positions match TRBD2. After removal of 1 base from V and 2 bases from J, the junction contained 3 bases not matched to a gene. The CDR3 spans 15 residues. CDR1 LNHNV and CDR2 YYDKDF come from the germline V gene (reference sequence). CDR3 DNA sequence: TGTGCCACCAGCAGAGCGGGGGGACTCACAGATACGCAGTATTTT. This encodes CATSRAGGLTDTQYF.

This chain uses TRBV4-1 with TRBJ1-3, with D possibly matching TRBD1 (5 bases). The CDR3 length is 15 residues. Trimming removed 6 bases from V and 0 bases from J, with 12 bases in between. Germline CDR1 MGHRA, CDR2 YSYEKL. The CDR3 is CASRLGPRSGNTIYF. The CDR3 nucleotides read TGCGCCAGCAGACTGGGACCGCGCTCTGGAAACACCATATATTTT.

The CDR3 loop reads CAISASGTGVGGYGYTF. CDR3 DNA sequence: TGTGCCATCAGTGCTTCCGGGACAGGGGTAGGGGGGTATGGCTACACCTTC. The chain employs TRBV10-3 and TRBJ1-2; TRBD1 matches at 10 bases. The germline V gene encodes CDR1 ENHRY and CDR2 SYGVKD. The CDR3 is 17 residues long. Losses at the gene ends were 4 bases for V and 5 bases for J; bases not matched to a gene: 13.

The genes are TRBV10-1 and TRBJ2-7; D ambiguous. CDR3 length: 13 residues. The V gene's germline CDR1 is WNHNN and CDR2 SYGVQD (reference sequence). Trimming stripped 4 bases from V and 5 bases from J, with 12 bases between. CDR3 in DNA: TGCGCCAGCAGTGGTATCGGGTACGACGAGCAGTACTTC. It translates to CASSGIGYDEQYF.

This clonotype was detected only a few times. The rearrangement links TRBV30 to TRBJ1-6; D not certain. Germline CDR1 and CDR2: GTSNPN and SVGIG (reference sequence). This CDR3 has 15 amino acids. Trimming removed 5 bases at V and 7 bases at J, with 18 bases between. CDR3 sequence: CAWEVRSGYNSPLHF. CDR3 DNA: TGTGCCTGGGAGGTCAGGTCGGGGTACAATTCACCCCTCCACTTT.